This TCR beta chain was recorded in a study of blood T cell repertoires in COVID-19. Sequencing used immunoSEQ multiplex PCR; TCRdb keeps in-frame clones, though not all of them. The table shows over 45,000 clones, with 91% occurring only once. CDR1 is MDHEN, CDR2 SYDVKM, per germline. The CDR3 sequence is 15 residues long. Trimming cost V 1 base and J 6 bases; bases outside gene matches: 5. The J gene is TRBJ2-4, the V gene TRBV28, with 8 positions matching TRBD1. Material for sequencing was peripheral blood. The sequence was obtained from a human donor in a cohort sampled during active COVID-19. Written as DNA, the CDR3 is TGTGCCAGCAGTTTATCGGCAGGGGGCTTAAACATTCAGTACTTC. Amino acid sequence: CASSLSAGGLNIQYF. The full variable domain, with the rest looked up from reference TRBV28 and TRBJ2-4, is DVKVTQSSRYLVKRTGEKVFLECVQDMDHENMFWYRQDPGLGLRLIYFSYDVKMKEKGDIPEGYSVSREKKERFSLILESASTNQTSMYLCASSLSAGGLNIQYFGAGTRLSVL.